This T cell receptor (beta chain) was found in a study of PD-1 blockade in mismatch repair-deficient tumors. Across the whole study: Patients had about a dozen mismatch repair-deficient cancer types, all previously treated and progressing.

This clone was detected only a few times. CDR3 length: 15 residues. From germline, CDR1 is SGDLS and CDR2 YYNGEE. Losses at the gene ends were 0 bases for V and 4 bases for J; bases not matched to a gene: 5. All patients were mismatch repair deficient, assessed by either PCR or immunohistochemistry. Produced via immunoSEQ multiplex PCR; TCRdb's table is partial and in-frame only. The sample consists of roughly 120,000 clones, about nine tenths of them appearing once. This sequence was found in an adult with mismatch repair-deficient cancer. The source material was peripheral blood, sampled approximately 70 weeks after starting pembrolizumab. V gene TRBV9 combines with J gene TRBJ2-5; 8 bases fit TRBD1. DNA of the CDR3: TGTGCCAGCAGCGTAGAGGGGACAGGTTCAGAGACCCAGTACTTC. Its translation: CASSVEGTGSETQYF.